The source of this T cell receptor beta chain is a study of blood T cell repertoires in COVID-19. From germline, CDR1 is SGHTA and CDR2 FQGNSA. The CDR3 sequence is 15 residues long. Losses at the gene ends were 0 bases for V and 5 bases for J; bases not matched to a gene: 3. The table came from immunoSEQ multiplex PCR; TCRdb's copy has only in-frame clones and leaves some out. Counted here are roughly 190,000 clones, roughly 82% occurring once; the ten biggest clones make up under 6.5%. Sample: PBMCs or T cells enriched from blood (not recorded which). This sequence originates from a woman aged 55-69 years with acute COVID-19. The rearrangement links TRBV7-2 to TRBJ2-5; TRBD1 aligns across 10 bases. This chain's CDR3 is CASSLAGTGVETQYF. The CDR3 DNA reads TGTGCCAGCAGCTTAGCCGGGACAGGGGTGGAGACCCAGTACTTC.